The 27 T cell receptor beta chains below were found in one sample sequenced in a study of blood T cell repertoires in COVID-19 (dated by TCRdb to 2020 to 2022). Preparation of the library involved the immunoSEQ multiplex PCR assay. This is the immuneACCESS table as TCRdb keeps it, with only in-frame sequences that have V and J called. A part of the clones is gone; compared with another copy, unresolved V genes explain less than half, and the rest is unexplained. The table for this sample lists some 140,000 clones; roughly four fifths of them were counted only once. Of the sample, approximately 1.8% falls within the top ten clones. Sequenced: peripheral blood. These receptors all stem from an elderly man with acute or convalescent COVID-19.

The rearrangement uses TRBV6-2 or TRBV6-3 and TRBJ2-1, with a weak D call TRBD1 (6 bases). The CDR3 is 13 amino acids. Germline V gene data show CDR1 as MNHEY and CDR2 as SVGEGT. Trimming removed 2 bases at V and 7 bases at J, with 9 bases between. The CDR3 spells CASSYRTANEQFF. The CDR3 DNA reads TGTGCCAGCAGTTACAGGACAGCTAATGAGCAGTTCTTC.

The chain recombines TRBV7-8 with TRBJ2-3, with a weak D call TRBD1 (6 bases). The germline V gene has CDR1 SGHVS and CDR2 FQNEAQ. The CDR3 length is 17 residues. Between the trimmed V and J ends, which lost 6 bases and 0 bases, there was a span of 19 bases. CDR3 loop: CASSSQQGTTSTDTQYF. The CDR3 DNA is TGTGCCAGCAGTTCTCAACAGGGAACCACTAGCACAGATACGCAGTATTTT.

V usage is TRBV28 and J usage is TRBJ2-1; D is uncertain. CDR3 length: 11 residues. The germline V and J ends were trimmed by 7 bases and 4 bases, with 5 bases remaining between them. Germline CDR1 reads MDHEN; CDR2 reads SYDVKM. The CDR3 sequence is CASTLYNEQFF. The DNA of the CDR3 is TGTGCCAGCACCCTATACAATGAGCAGTTCTTC.

V and J are TRBV5-1 and TRBJ2-3; TRBD1 matches at 7 bases. The CDR3 is 14 amino acids. Germline V gene lookup returns CDR1 SGHRS and CDR2 YFSETQ. Trimming cost V 7 bases and J 4 bases; bases outside gene matches: 9. The DNA for the CDR3 is TGCGCCAGCCTAGGCACAGGGGCTGCAGATACGCAGTATTTT. It encodes CASLGTGAADTQYF.

The chain joins TRBV27 to TRBJ1-2, with D hard to call. Trimming left V 0 bases short and J 2 bases short, with 13 bases between. This CDR3 has 16 amino acids. The germline V gene has CDR1 MNHEY and CDR2 SMNVEV (reference sequence). The CDR3 loop reads CASSLSGGKMNYGYTF. The CDR3 bases are TGTGCCAGCAGTTTATCAGGAGGGAAAATGAACTATGGCTACACCTTC.

This sequence joins TRBV6-5 and TRBJ2-2; D remains ambiguous. CDR1 is MNHEY and CDR2 is SVGAGI in the germline V gene. V lost 6 bases to trimming and J lost 6 bases, with 5 bases between them. This CDR3 has 11 amino acids. The CDR3 nucleotides are TGTGCCAGCAGCCGGTCCGGGGAGCTGTTTTTT. Amino acid sequence: CASSRSGELFF.

This clone was seen a handful of times. V usage is TRBV14 and J usage is TRBJ2-3; D is undetermined. V shed 5 bases and J shed 3 bases, with 3 bases lying between them. The germline V gene encodes CDR1 SGHDN and CDR2 FVKESK. The CDR3 contains 11 residues. The CDR3 coding sequence is TGTGCCAGCAGCTATACAGATACGCAGTATTTT. The encoded protein is CASSYTDTQYF.

CDR3 sequence reads: CATSDLDRFTGELFF. DNA for the CDR3: TGTGCCACCAGTGATCTAGACAGATTCACCGGGGAGCTGTTTTTT. The chain couples TRBV24-1 to TRBJ2-2, with D perhaps TRBD1 (5 bases). This CDR3 region has 15 residues. V gave up 3 bases and J gave up 4 bases, with 11 bases separating them. Germline CDR1 and CDR2: KGHDR and SFDVKD.

The J gene is TRBJ2-7, the V gene TRBV6-1; 13 bases match TRBD2. The trim removed 4 bases at V and 2 bases at J, leaving 5 bases unmatched. This CDR3 is built from 16 residues. Germline lookup yields CDR1 MNHNS and CDR2 SASEGT. The CDR3, as DNA: TGTGCCAGCAGTGGCTCCACTAGCGGGGGGGCCTACGAGCAGTACGTC. Translating it yields CASSGSTSGGAYEQYV.

The rearrangement joins TRBV4-2 to TRBJ2-2; D might be TRBD2 (6 bases). V was pared by 1 base and J by 2 bases, with 11 bases between. CDR1 and CDR2 (germline): LGHNA, YNFKEQ. The CDR3 length is 16 residues. As DNA, the CDR3 is TGTGCCAGCAGCCAAGTGCCGGGACTCAACACCGGGGAGCTGTTTTTT. Encoded protein: CASSQVPGLNTGELFF.

This clone was observed a handful of times. This chain uses TRBV5-1 with TRBJ1-1, with TRBD1 matching over 7 bases. The J segment lost 3 bases and the V segment lost 0 bases, leaving 2 bases of the junction unmatched. The CDR3 sequence is 14 residues long. In germline, CDR1 is SGHRS, CDR2 YFSETQ. In DNA, the CDR3 is TGCGCCAGCAGCTTGGGAACAGGGGACACTGAAGCTTTCTTT. Residues: CASSLGTGDTEAFF.

The genes are TRBV29-1 and TRBJ1-2; D is ambiguous. The germline gives CDR1 SQVTM, CDR2 ANQGSEA. Trimming cost V 1 base and J 3 bases, with 15 bases left between them. The CDR3 is 15 residues long. CDR3 in amino acids: CSVEVLGSTDYGYTF. CDR3 DNA sequence: TGCAGCGTTGAAGTCCTGGGGAGTACGGACTATGGCTACACCTTC.

Only a few counts were recorded for this clone. The CDR3 bases are TGTGCCAGCAGCTTGCTTCAGATCCCTCACGAGCAGTACGTC. This gives the protein CASSLLQIPHEQYV. V usage is TRBV5-6 and J usage is TRBJ2-7, with D unresolved. Germline lookup yields CDR1 SGHDT and CDR2 YYEEEE. Trimming stripped 1 base from V and 5 bases from J, with 13 bases between. CDR3 length: 14 amino acids.

This clone has just a few counts. The genes are TRBV6-4 and TRBJ2-5; no definite D call. With 3 bases removed from V and 3 bases from J, the gap between germline ends came to 8 bases. This CDR3 has 13 amino acids. Per the germline V gene, CDR1 is MRHNA and CDR2 is SNTAGT. CDR3 sequence reads: CASSEATEETQYF. The CDR3 DNA follows: TGTGCCAGCAGTGAAGCTACCGAAGAGACCCAGTACTTC.

V and J are TRBV9 and TRBJ2-3; the match to TRBD2 covers 8 bases. The germline gives CDR1 SGDLS, CDR2 YYNGEE. The CDR3 totals 18 residues. J lost 2 bases, V lost 4 bases, and 15 bases had no gene match. The CDR3 DNA follows: TGTGCCAGCAGCTCAGGCGTGTGGCGGGGGGCGGTCACAGATACGCAGTATTTT. Protein product: CASSSGVWRGAVTDTQYF.

V usage is TRBV3-1 (or the pseudogene TRBV3-2) and J usage is TRBJ2-5; TRBD1 matches at 7 bases. V was clipped by 5 bases and J by 10 bases; unmatched bases: 13. There are 14 residues in the CDR3. The germline V gene has CDR1 LGHDT and CDR2 YNNKEL (reference sequence). The CDR3 loop is CASSATGSGLDQYF. DNA of the CDR3: TGTGCCAGCAGCGCGACAGGGAGCGGTTTGGACCAGTACTTC.

This chain uses TRBV6-5 with TRBJ2-7, with 9 positions matching TRBD1. CDR3 length equals 14 residues. Germline V gene lookup returns CDR1 MNHEY and CDR2 SVGAGI. V lost 6 bases and J lost 5; bases outside the gene matches: 8. The CDR3 sequence: CASSPGTGTHEQYF. The CDR3 DNA follows: TGTGCCAGCAGCCCCGGGACAGGGACCCACGAGCAGTACTTC.

This clone was picked up a small number of times. CDR3 in amino acids: CASSPFSGGTEAFF. CDR3 in DNA: TGTGCCAGCTCACCTTTTTCGGGGGGCACTGAAGCTTTCTTT. The J gene is TRBJ1-1, the V gene TRBV18; maybe TRBD1 (5 bases). This CDR3 region has 14 residues. Trimming took off 3 bases at V and 4 bases at J, with 12 bases between the two ends. Germline V gene lookup returns CDR1 KGHSH and CDR2 LQKENI.

The rearrangement joins TRBV27 to TRBJ2-3, with D maybe TRBD2 (5 bases). V was clipped by 2 bases and J by 0 bases, with 9 bases between them. This CDR3 has 15 residues. Germline CDR1 and CDR2: MNHEY and SMNVEV (reference sequence). The CDR3: CASSLMGRSTDTQYF. The CDR3, as DNA: TGTGCCAGCAGTTTAATGGGGAGAAGCACAGATACGCAGTATTTT.

DNA of the CDR3: TGTGCCAGCAGTTACTCTCGGCAGGGTAGCAATCAGCCCCAGCATTTT. Its protein is CASSYSRQGSNQPQHF. The rearrangement uses TRBV6-5 and TRBJ1-5, with TRBD1 as a possible D gene (5 bases). Trimming stripped 0 bases from V and 0 bases from J, with 9 bases between. CDR1 is MNHEY, CDR2 SVGAGI, per germline. This CDR3 spans 16 amino acids.

The rearrangement links TRBV2 to TRBJ1-2, with a tentative D call TRBD1 (5 bases). Germline V CDR1 and CDR2: SNHLY, FYNNEI. CDR3 length: 13 residues. V shed 9 bases and J shed 2 bases, with 13 bases lying between them. The CDR3 here is CARQSQGNYGYTF. The DNA for the CDR3 is TGTGCCAGACAAAGTCAGGGAAACTATGGCTACACCTTC.

This clone was seen only a few times. The rearrangement links TRBV5-1 to TRBJ1-2, with 9 bases identical to TRBD1. CDR1 and CDR2 from the germline V gene are SGHRS and YFSETQ. V lost 1 base, J lost 5 bases, and 9 bases stayed unmatched. The CDR3 length is 16 residues. CDR3 amino acids: CASSLPLTGGGYGYTF. The CDR3, as DNA: TGCGCCAGCAGCTTGCCCCTTACAGGGGGCGGTTATGGCTACACCTTC.

This clone came up once. The chain is built from TRBV10-2 and TRBJ2-7, with 14 bases matching TRBD2. J gave up 9 bases and V 5 bases, and 6 bases lay outside the gene matches. Germline CDR1 is WSHSY and CDR2 is SAAADI. The CDR3 sequence is 14 residues long. The CDR3 DNA reads TGCGCCAGCAGTCAGACTAGCGGGGGGGCAGCGCAGTACGTC. Translating gives CASSQTSGGAAQYV.

This clone was counted only a few times. The chain recombines TRBV7-3 with TRBJ1-1; 8 bases match TRBD1. With 5 bases clipped from V and 5 bases from J, the junction kept 10 bases outside the gene matches. Germline-derived CDR1 and CDR2 are SGHTA and FQGTGA. The CDR3 is 15 residues long. CDR3 DNA: TGTGCCAGCAGCACCACTGGACAGGGACCAACTGAAGCTTTCTTT. Its translation is CASSTTGQGPTEAFF.

This chain joins TRBV11-2 and TRBJ1-5; D remains unclear. Germline CDR1 is SGHAT and CDR2 is FQNNGV. The V end lost 5 bases, the J end lost 0 bases, and 5 bases lay between the germline ends. The CDR3 loop spans 13 amino acids. CDR3 sequence: CASSPGSNQPQHF. The CDR3 DNA follows: TGTGCCAGCAGCCCCGGTAGCAATCAGCCCCAGCATTTT.

The V call is TRBV10-3, the J call TRBJ1-4, with D possibly TRBD1 on 6 matching bases. The germline V gene has CDR1 ENHRY and CDR2 SYGVKD. The CDR3 consists of 14 residues. Trimming removed 3 bases at V and 8 bases at J, with 13 bases between. Here the CDR3 reads CAISEGRGVEKLFF. As DNA, the CDR3 is TGTGCCATCAGTGAAGGCAGGGGCGTAGAAAAACTGTTTTTT.

The chain has TRBV7-2 and TRBJ1-2; 10 bases map to TRBD1. This CDR3 spans 13 amino acids. After removal of 6 bases from V and 8 bases from J, the junction contained 6 bases not matched to a gene. The germline V gene has CDR1 SGHTA and CDR2 FQGNSA. The CDR3 sequence: CASSPGTGEGYTF. In DNA form, the CDR3 reads TGTGCCAGCAGTCCCGGGACAGGGGAGGGCTACACCTTC.